The 31 T cell receptor beta chains below come from one sample, sequenced in a study of prognosis after radiotherapy for stage I lung cancer. Genomic DNA served as the source from which two-round multiplex PCR generated TCR beta CDR3 amplicons. Specific primers for each TRBV and TRBJ gene were what first-round PCR used. In TCRdb, the multiplex PCR reads were re-called with MiXCR into one record per CDR3 protein. This table holds 20,000 to 25,000 distinct CDR3 sequences, about two fifths found once. This sample comprised PBMCs, obtained before or after stereotactic body radiation therapy (not recorded which). The source is a donor aged 50 or older with non-small cell lung cancer.

Points on this clonotype: A read error is possible here, since a much larger clone lies one base away. CDR3 sequence reads: CASRTDRPNTEAFF. As DNA, the CDR3 is TGCGCCAGCAGGACCGACAGGCCTAACACTGAAGCTTTCTTT. This chain uses TRBV10-2 with TRBJ1-1; tentative D call: TRBD1 (6 bases). The CDR3 runs 14 residues. The germline V gene has CDR1 WSHSY and CDR2 SAAADI. With 6 bases removed from V and 2 bases from J, the gap between germline ends came to 13 bases.

On this clonotype itself: A junction boundary mismatches the germline segment, possibly from a read error. This chain joins TRBV27 and TRBJ2-6, with a tentative D call TRBD1 (5 bases). Looked up from germline, CDR1 is MNHEY and CDR2 is SMNVEV (reference sequence). This CDR3 comprises 16 residues. DNA for the CDR3: TGTGCCAGCAGTTCTCAGGTTATAGCTGGGGCCAACGTACTGACTTTC. Translating gives CASSSQVIAGANVLTF.

The rearrangement uses TRBV6-2 or TRBV6-3 and TRBJ2-1, with TRBD1 matching over 8 bases. V lost 2 bases and J lost 5; bases outside the gene matches: 5. The germline V gene encodes CDR1 MNHEY and CDR2 SVGEGT. The CDR3 covers 15 residues. Written as DNA, the CDR3 is TGTGCCAGCAGTTACGGACAGGGACCGAACAATGAGCAGTTCTTC. Protein: CASSYGQGPNNEQFF.

The chain combines TRBV6-8 with TRBJ1-2; D gene uncertain. Germline V lookup: CDR1 MNHGY, CDR2 SAAAGT. The CDR3 has 13 residues. This CDR3 is CVNKGDGVYGYTF. CDR3 coding DNA: TGTGTCAACAAGGGAGACGGAGTCTATGGCTACACCTTC.

At least ten counts were recorded for this clonotype. V is TRBV18 and J is TRBJ2-3; 12 bases agree with TRBD2. The CDR3 is 15 amino acids. The J segment lost 8 bases and the V segment lost 3 bases, leaving 6 bases of the junction unmatched. Per germline, CDR1 KGHSH and CDR2 LQKENI. CDR3 sequence: CASSPRLAGEGTQYF. CDR3 DNA sequence: TGTGCCAGCTCACCGAGACTAGCGGGAGAAGGTACGCAGTATTTT.

In its sample, this clonotype was seen many times. The chain joins TRBV3-1 to TRBJ2-5, with a weak D call TRBD2 (6 bases). V was shortened by 1 base and J by 4 bases, with 10 bases between the two germline ends. The CDR3 length is 14 residues. CDR1 is LGHDT and CDR2 is YNNKEL in the germline V gene (reference sequence). CDR3 bases: TGTGCCAGCAGCCAAGGGGGAGGCTTAGAGACCCAGTACTTC. Protein: CASSQGGGLETQYF.

V usage is TRBV5-1 and J usage is TRBJ2-1; either TRBD1 or TRBD2 may fit D (5 bases each). The germline V gene has CDR1 SGHRS and CDR2 YFSETQ. The CDR3 consists of 15 residues. Between the trimmed V and J ends, which lost 3 bases and 0 bases, there was a span of 10 bases. Written as DNA, the CDR3 is TGCGCCAGCAGCTGGGACCTCCTCTCCTACAATGAGCAGTTCTTC. This sequence encodes CASSWDLLSYNEQFF.

Note on this clonotype: With only one base between it and a far larger clone, this is likely a read error. The chain joins TRBV6-2 or TRBV6-3 to TRBJ2-5; 8 nucleotides line up with TRBD1. J lost 5 bases, V lost 7 bases, and 3 bases had no gene match. Germline V gene data show CDR1 as MNHEY and CDR2 as SVGEGT. This CDR3 region has 12 residues. CDR3 DNA sequence: TGTGCCAGCATCGACAGGGGCGAGACCCAGTACTTC. Translation gives CASIDRGETQYF.

Note on this clonotype: Mismatch with germline at one junction end may stem from a read error. V usage is TRBV6-5 and J usage is TRBJ2-7; no clear D gene. Germline CDR1 is MNHEY and CDR2 is SVGAGI. This CDR3 spans 13 amino acids. CDR3 in DNA: TGTGCCAGCATTTACCCCCCCGGGTTCGAGCAGTACTTC. Protein product: CASIYPPGFEQYF.

This clonotype showed up just a few times. A read error may explain this, as a much larger clone is one base away. The V and J genes are TRBV29-1 and TRBJ1-5, with a possible D match to TRBD1 (6 bases). Germline-derived CDR1 and CDR2 are SQVTM and ANQGSEA. The CDR3 has 14 residues. V shed 4 bases and J shed 0 bases, with 10 bases lying between them. The CDR3 loop reads CSVGKGGSNQPQHF. The CDR3 nucleotides read TGCAGCGTTGGTAAGGGGGGTAGCAATCAGCCCCAGCATTTT. The entire variable domain, with the rest obtained from reference TRBV29-1 and TRBJ1-5, is as follows: SAVISQKPSRDICQRGTSLTIQCQVDSQVTMMFWYRQQPGQSLTLIATANQGSEATYESGFVIDKFPISRPNLTFSTLTVSNMSPEDSSIYLCSVGKGGSNQPQHFGDGTRLSIL.

V gene TRBV5-1 combines with J gene TRBJ1-2; 8 nucleotides line up with TRBD1. The CDR3 contains 14 residues. J lost 7 bases, V lost 2 bases, and 7 bases had no gene match. Per the germline V gene, CDR1 is SGHRS and CDR2 is YFSETQ. The CDR3 DNA follows: TGCGCCAGCAGCTTCGACAGGGGCCAGGGTGGCTACACCTTC. Protein product: CASSFDRGQGGYTF.

This clonotype was counted at least ten times. The chain's CDR3 is CASSSATVNEQFF. In DNA form, the CDR3 reads TGTGCCAGCAGCTCCGCAACAGTGAATGAGCAGTTCTTC. The rearrangement links TRBV5-6 to TRBJ2-1; D unclear. CDR3 length: 13 residues. V lost 3 bases, J lost 7 bases, and 11 bases lay in between. From germline, CDR1 is SGHDT and CDR2 YYEEEE.

The count of this clonotype is one. The V call is TRBV6-1, the J call TRBJ2-2; a possible D gene is TRBD2 (6 bases). The V and J ends lost 5 bases and 13 bases respectively, with 20 bases between them. The CDR3 spans 14 residues. CDR1 MNHNS and CDR2 SASEGT come from the germline V gene. The CDR3 DNA sequence: TGTGCCAGCAGTCCCCGGGACTCCTCGGTGTGGCTGTTTTTT. Translation gives CASSPRDSSVWLFF.

The chain joins TRBV5-1 to TRBJ1-1; tentative D call: TRBD1 (6 bases). Trimming shortened V by 10 bases and J by 5 bases, and 18 bases separated the two germline ends. The CDR3 has 13 amino acids. The germline gives CDR1 SGHRS, CDR2 YFSETQ. CDR3 coding DNA: TGCGCCTACAGCTTGACAGGATTGACTGAAGCTTTCTTT. It codes for CAYSLTGLTEAFF.

The V gene is TRBV28, the J gene TRBJ1-3, with D maybe TRBD1 (5 bases). The CDR3 length is 14 residues. In germline, CDR1 is MDHEN, CDR2 SYDVKM. Trimming removed 5 bases at V and 8 bases at J, with 16 bases between. The CDR3 here is CASSGAGRVYTIYF. Written as DNA, the CDR3 is TGTGCCAGCAGTGGGGCGGGTAGGGTTTACACCATATATTTT.

This clonotype has just one count. This is likely an artifact of a read error, given a far larger clone one base away. The J gene is TRBJ1-3, the V gene TRBV7-2, with 8 nucleotides matching TRBD1. The CDR3 covers 17 residues. CDR1 and CDR2 from the germline V gene are SGHTA and FQGNSA. The trim removed 5 bases at V and 0 bases at J, leaving 9 bases unmatched. CDR3 residues: CASSTYSGGTSGNTIYF. The CDR3, as DNA: TGTGCCAGCAGCACATATTCAGGGGGCACCTCTGGAAACACCATATATTTT.

For this clonotype: A read error is likely here: a far larger clone is one base away. This chain links TRBV6-1 with TRBJ2-1; D is undetermined. Trimming removed 7 bases from V and 11 bases from J, with 18 bases in between. The CDR3 runs to 13 residues. Germline CDR1 is MNHNS and CDR2 is SASEGT. The CDR3 DNA reads as TGTGCCAGCACCTTCTTGGGGTCGGATAAGCAGTTCTTC. It encodes CASTFLGSDKQFF.

This clonotype was seen many times. CDR3 sequence (DNA): TGTGCCAGCAGTGAAAGGCTAGCGGGAGGCTACGAGCAGTACTTC. Amino acids: CASSERLAGGYEQYF. This chain uses TRBV2 with TRBJ2-7; 11 positions agree with TRBD2. Trimming took 2 bases from V and 3 from J; bases not matched to a gene: 3. The length of the CDR3 is 15 residues. In germline, CDR1 is SNHLY, CDR2 FYNNEI.

This clonotype was seen repeatedly, ten times or more. Given a much more abundant clone one base away, this may be a read error. The CDR3 ends on some other residue instead of the conserved phenylalanine or tryptophan, so this is likely a read error. The gene calls are TRBV5-1 and TRBJ2-1, with TRBD1 matching 9 bases. Germline CDR1 is SGHRS and CDR2 is YFSETQ. This CDR3 comprises 15 residues. V was clipped by 1 base and J by 8 bases; unmatched bases: 7. The CDR3 nucleotides read TGCGCCAGCAGCTTGATCGGGACAGGGTTATATGAGCAGTTCTCC. As protein: CASSLIGTGLYEQFS.

This clonotype was found many times. CDR3 sequence (DNA): TGTGCCAGCAGCGTAGCTCAACTCCCGGGACTAGCCTCCAATGAGCAGTTCTTC. Translated, it gives CASSVAQLPGLASNEQFF. This rearrangement joins TRBV9 to TRBJ2-1, with 9 bases aligning to TRBD2. This CDR3 spans 18 amino acids. J gave up 6 bases and V 0 bases, and 13 bases lay outside the gene matches. Germline CDR1 reads SGDLS; CDR2 reads YYNGEE. Variable domain in full (rest from reference TRBV9 and TRBJ2-1): DSGVTQTPKHLITATGQRVTLRCSPRSGDLSVYWYQQSLDQGLQFLIQYYNGEERAKGNILERFSAQQFPDLHSELNLSSLELGDSALYFCASSVAQLPGLASNEQFFGPGTRLTVL.

In this sample, this clonotype turned up many times. The chain is built from TRBV5-8 and TRBJ1-1, with 9 bases matching TRBD1. CDR1 SGHTS and CDR2 YDEGEE come from the germline V gene. V shed 3 bases, J shed 6 bases, and the junction held 6 bases outside the gene matches. The CDR3 is made up of 14 amino acids. Written as DNA, the CDR3 is TGTGCCAGCAGCTCACAGGGGGCAATCGCTGAAGCTTTCTTT. Its protein is CASSSQGAIAEAFF.

This clonotype has a count of ten or more. The chain couples TRBV7-8 to TRBJ1-4; D unresolved. CDR3 size: 13 residues. CDR1 is SGHVS and CDR2 is FQNEAQ in the germline V gene. The V end was cut by 1 base, the J end by 8 bases, with 8 bases between. Here the CDR3 DNA reads TGTGCCAGCAGCTTAGGACTCTGGGAAAAACTGTTTTTT. Protein: CASSLGLWEKLFF.

This clonotype was seen ten or more times. The chain combines TRBV28 with TRBJ2-2; 8 positions match TRBD2. Germline CDR1 and CDR2: MDHEN and SYDVKM. V was pared by 8 bases and J by 5 bases, with 4 bases of the junction left unmatched. There are 13 residues in the CDR3. The CDR3: CASGTSSTGELFF. CDR3 DNA sequence: TGTGCCAGCGGGACTAGTTCTACCGGGGAGCTGTTTTTT.

This clonotype was detected many times. The CDR3, as DNA: TGTGCCAGCACCAGAGCCGGGGGGGTTCTCAATGAGCAGTTCTTC. Amino acids: CASTRAGGVLNEQFF. The chain carries TRBV7-9 and TRBJ2-1; TRBD2 agrees at 8 bases. Looked up from germline, CDR1 is SEHNR and CDR2 is FQNEAQ (reference sequence). The CDR3 totals 15 residues. V lost 7 bases, J lost 6 bases, and 11 bases stayed unmatched.

This chain links TRBV6-1 with TRBJ2-3; perhaps TRBD2 as D (6 bases). CDR3 length: 18 residues. Germline V gives CDR1 MNHNS, CDR2 SASEGT. Trimming took off 11 bases at V and 2 bases at J, with 29 bases between the two ends. CDR3 DNA: TGTGCCTCCATGGGAACTAGCATAGGGTCCGGCTTCACAGATACGCAGTATTTT. It is translated as CASMGTSIGSGFTDTQYF.

As to this clonotype: With only one base between it and a far larger clone, this is likely a read error. The chain recombines TRBV6-8 with TRBJ2-1; 7 nucleotides line up with TRBD2. CDR3 size: 15 residues. The germline gives CDR1 MNHGY, CDR2 SAAAGT. With V trimmed by 10 bases and J by 9 bases, 18 bases remained unmatched. CDR3 in DNA: TGTGCCATCACCCCTGCTAGCGGCAGTAGGGTTGAGCAGTTCTTC. Translated, it gives CAITPASGSRVEQFF.

This clonotype was counted at least ten times. This chain connects TRBV5-4 to TRBJ1-4; 7 nucleotides align to TRBD1. Trimming removed 0 bases from V and 7 bases from J; junction bases left unmatched: 15. The CDR3 contains 18 residues. Germline V gives CDR1 SGHNT, CDR2 YYREEE (reference sequence). In nucleotides, the CDR3 is TGTGCCAGCAGCTTGGACAGGGGCTCCGTTGCTGGGTTTGAAAAACTGTTTTTT. Its protein product is CASSLDRGSVAGFEKLFF. The variable domain in full, with the rest retrieved from reference TRBV5-4 and TRBJ1-4, is ETGVTQSPTHLIKTRGQQVTLRCSSQSGHNTVSWYQQALGQGPQFIFQYYREEENGRGNFPPRFSGLQFPNYSSELNVNALELDDSALYLCASSLDRGSVAGFEKLFFGSGTQLSVL.

As for this clonotype: The likely explanation is a read error, given a far larger clone one base away. This chain joins TRBV6-8 and TRBJ1-6, with D maybe TRBD1 (5 bases). Germline CDR1 and CDR2: MNHGY and SAAAGT. V dropped 2 bases and J dropped 7 bases, with 15 bases sitting between them. This CDR3 is 16 amino acids long. The CDR3 spells CASSYRTWRRNSPLHF. The CDR3 DNA reads TGTGCCAGCAGTTACAGGACATGGAGGAGAAATTCACCCCTCCACTTT.

To note about this clonotype: A read error may be the cause here, since a much bigger clone is one base away. This chain joins TRBV30 and TRBJ2-5; no reliable D call. Germline values: CDR1 GTSNPN, CDR2 SVGIG (reference sequence). V lost 4 bases to trimming and J lost 5 bases, with 14 bases between them. CDR3 length: 13 residues. In nucleotides, the CDR3 is TGTGCCTGGATTGTACCCGGGCTGGAGACCCAGTACTTC. This gives the protein CAWIVPGLETQYF.

This clonotype was detected many times. CDR3 in amino acids: CASSQVGRERTDTQYF. Here the CDR3 DNA reads TGCGCCAGCAGCCAGGTCGGGAGGGAACGCACAGATACGCAGTATTTT. The chain has TRBV4-1 and TRBJ2-3, with 8 nucleotides matching TRBD2. The CDR3 is made up of 16 amino acids. Trimming cost V 3 bases and J 1 base; bases outside gene matches: 6. Germline CDR1 reads MGHRA; CDR2 reads YSYEKL.

This clonotype is categorized as medium-sized. The rearrangement links TRBV5-1 to TRBJ2-3; D ambiguous. The CDR3 length is 14 residues. The V and J ends lost 0 bases and 6 bases respectively, with 11 bases between them. CDR1 is SGHRS and CDR2 is YFSETQ in the germline V gene. The CDR3 nucleotides read TGCGCCAGCAGCTTGGACCCTCCCGAGGATACGCAGTATTTT. Its translation: CASSLDPPEDTQYF.